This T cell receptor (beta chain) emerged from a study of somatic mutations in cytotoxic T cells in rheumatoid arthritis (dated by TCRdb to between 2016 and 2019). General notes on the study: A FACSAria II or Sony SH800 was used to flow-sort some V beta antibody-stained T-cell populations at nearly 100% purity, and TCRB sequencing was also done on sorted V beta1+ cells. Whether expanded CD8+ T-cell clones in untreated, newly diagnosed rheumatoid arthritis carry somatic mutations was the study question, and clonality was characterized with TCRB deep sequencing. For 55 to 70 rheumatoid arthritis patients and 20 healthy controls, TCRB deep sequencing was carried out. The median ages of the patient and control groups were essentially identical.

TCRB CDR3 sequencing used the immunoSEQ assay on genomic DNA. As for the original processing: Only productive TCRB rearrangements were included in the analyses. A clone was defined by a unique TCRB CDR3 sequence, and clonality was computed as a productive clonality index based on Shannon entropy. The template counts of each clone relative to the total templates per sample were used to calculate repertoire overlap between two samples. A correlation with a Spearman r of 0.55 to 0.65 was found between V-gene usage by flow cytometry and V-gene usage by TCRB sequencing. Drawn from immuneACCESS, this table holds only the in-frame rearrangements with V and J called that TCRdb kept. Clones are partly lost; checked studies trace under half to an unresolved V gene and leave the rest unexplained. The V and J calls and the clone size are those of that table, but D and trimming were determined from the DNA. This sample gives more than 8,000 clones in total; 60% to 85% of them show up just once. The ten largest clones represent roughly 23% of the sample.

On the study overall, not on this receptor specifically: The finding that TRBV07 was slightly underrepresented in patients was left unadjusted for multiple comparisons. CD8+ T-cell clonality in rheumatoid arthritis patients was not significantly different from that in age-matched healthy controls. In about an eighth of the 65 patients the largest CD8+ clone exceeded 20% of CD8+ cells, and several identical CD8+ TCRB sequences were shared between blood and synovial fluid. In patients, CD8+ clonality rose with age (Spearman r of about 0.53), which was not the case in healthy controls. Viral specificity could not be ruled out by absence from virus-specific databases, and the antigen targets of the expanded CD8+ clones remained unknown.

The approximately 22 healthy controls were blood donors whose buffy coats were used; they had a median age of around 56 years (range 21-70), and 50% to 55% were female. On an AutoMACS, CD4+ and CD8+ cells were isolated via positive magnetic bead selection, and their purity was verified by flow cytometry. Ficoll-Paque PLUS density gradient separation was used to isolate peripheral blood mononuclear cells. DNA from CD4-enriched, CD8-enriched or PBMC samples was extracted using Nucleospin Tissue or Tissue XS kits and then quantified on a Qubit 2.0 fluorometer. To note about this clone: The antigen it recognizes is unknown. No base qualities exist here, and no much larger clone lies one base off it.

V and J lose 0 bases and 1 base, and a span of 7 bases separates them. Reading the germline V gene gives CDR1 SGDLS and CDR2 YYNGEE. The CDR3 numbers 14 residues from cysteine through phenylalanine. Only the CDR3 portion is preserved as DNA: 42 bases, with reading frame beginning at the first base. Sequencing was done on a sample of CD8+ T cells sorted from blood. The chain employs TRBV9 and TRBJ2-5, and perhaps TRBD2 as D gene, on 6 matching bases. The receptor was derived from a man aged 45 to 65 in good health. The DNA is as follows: TGTGCCAGCAGCGTAGGGGGGGTCCAAGAGACCCAGTACTTC. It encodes CASSVGGVQETQYF.